This entry concerns a single T cell receptor (beta chain). The antigen is unknown. This specimen comes from a study of cytomegalovirus exposure and HLA in healthy donors. Study at large: Early release data held tens of millions of unique TCRs from HLA-typed donors.

V was clipped by 1 base and J by 3 bases, with 10 bases between them. This CDR3 contains 15 residues. Germline V gene lookup returns CDR1 SSHAT and CDR2 FNYEAQ (reference sequence). The PCR employed 60 Vbeta primers together with 13 Jbeta primers. Clones were read by immunoSEQ multiplex PCR, and TCRdb kept only the in-frame ones, dropping some. The sample carries around 60,000 clones, 80% recorded once. Study-wide points: Analysis was performed later, and it showed HLA-associated TCR beta chains to be more clonally expanded than equally common others. Several of the most significant clusters were apparently associated with common viral pathogens in a later analysis.

Material for sequencing was PBMCs. This chain uses TRBV7-7 with TRBJ1-3; D gene uncertain. The TCR was taken from a male donor in good health and CMV-seronegative. CDR3 coding DNA: TGTGCCAGCAGCTTAGGAATAGGAGGTGGAAACACCATATATTTT. This codes for CASSLGIGGGNTIYF.